A selection of T cell receptor beta chains follows, all from one sample in a study of beta chain features in type 1 diabetes. TCRdb's copy holds only in-frame clones and misses some; the assay was immunoSEQ multiplex PCR. The sample has approximately 170,000 clones; 6% to 9% are singletons. Sequencing was performed on central memory CD4+ T cells from blood. The receptor source for this set is a man between 18 and 35 years old with type 1 diabetes. Both conserved end residues are part of each CDR3. The D gene is left open where the match is weak. Expanded clones are given a class, and other clones once, few, many or no size at all.

len	d_gene	v_gene	abundance	j_gene	CDR3aa	CDR3nt
13	-	TRBV29-1	-	TRBJ2-5	CSVVPSYQETQYF	TGCAGCGTTGTCCCTAGTTACCAAGAGACCCAGTACTTC
13	-	TRBV29-1	many	TRBJ2-3	CSVVRAQEDTQYF	TGCAGCGTTGTTCGGGCACAGGAAGATACGCAGTATTTT
16	-	TRBV7-2	-	TRBJ2-5	CASSSRGGDDQETQYF	TGTGCCAGCAGCTCACGGGGAGGAGATGACCAAGAGACCCAGTACTTC
10	-	TRBV20-1	-	TRBJ2-5	CSATRETQYF	TGCAGTGCTACGCGGGAGACCCAGTACTTC
14	-	TRBV18	-	TRBJ1-1	CASSPLQGNTEAFF	TGTGCCAGCTCACCACTACAGGGCAACACTGAAGCTTTCTTT
14	-	TRBV7-6	few	TRBJ2-1	CASSLMVGQYEQFF	TGTGCCAGCAGCTTAATGGTGGGGCAGTATGAGCAGTTCTTC
15	TRBD2	TRBV27	-	TRBJ2-1	CASSPGLAGYNEQFF	TGTGCCAGCAGTCCTGGACTAGCGGGGTACAATGAGCAGTTCTTC
11	-	TRBV5-4	-	TRBJ1-2	CASSSHYGYTF	TGTGCCAGCTCTTCCCACTATGGCTACACCTTC
14	TRBD2	TRBV27	-	TRBJ2-3	CASTTSGASDTQYF	TGTGCCAGCACGACTAGCGGGGCTTCAGATACGCAGTATTTT
14	-	TRBV4-3	-	TRBJ2-3	CASSLSELTDTQYF	TGCGCCAGCAGCCTAAGTGAGCTGACAGATACGCAGTATTTT
13	-	TRBV7-2	-	TRBJ2-3	CASRLPGGDTQYF	TGTGCCAGCAGATTACCAGGGGGGGATACGCAGTATTTT
12	-	TRBV30	few	TRBJ1-4	CAYSAANEKLFF	TGTGCCTATTCGGCGGCTAATGAAAAACTGTTTTTT
16	TRBD1	TRBV2	-	TRBJ2-3	CASSYRGPRDFNTQYF	TGTGCCAGCAGTTACAGGGGGCCACGAGATTTCAATACGCAGTATTTT
12	-	TRBV28	-	TRBJ1-2	CASSAGFYGYTF	TGTGCCAGCAGTGCCGGGTTCTATGGCTACACCTTC
19	TRBD1	TRBV5-4	-	TRBJ2-6	CASSARIGTGNGGANVLTF	TGTGCCAGCAGCGCGCGAATCGGGACAGGTAATGGTGGGGCCAACGTCCTGACTTTC
15	TRBD1	TRBV7-2	-	TRBJ1-1	CASSPPTGVNTEAFF	TGTGCCAGCAGCCCCCCAACAGGGGTGAACACTGAAGCTTTCTTT